This TCR beta chain originates from a study of shared T cell receptors in the human thymus. Profiling relied on immunoSEQ multiplex PCR, and the TCRdb table lists in-frame clones only, not all of them. The data hold some 660,000 clones, with around 87% observed a single time. Germline values: CDR1 SGHNT, CDR2 YYREEE (reference sequence). V shed 3 bases and J shed 0 bases, with 10 bases lying between them. The CDR3 contains 15 residues. A further study also used this sample, focusing on human thymus T cells. That work contributes: Donation came from healthy Finnish infants having corrective surgery for congenital heart defects. In corrective heart surgery, resections were taken, and these provided the thymus tissue. In thymic and blood repertoires alike, V and J usage looked biased. Related research reported highly overlapping thymic repertoires among unrelated individuals.

The receptor was isolated from a boy younger than two with a congenital heart defect. The rearrangement links TRBV5-4 to TRBJ1-3, with D perhaps matching TRBD1 (6 bases). Sequenced material: thymocytes. The CDR3 bases are TGTGCCAGCAGCTACCACAGGGACTCTGGAAACACCATATATTTT. Protein sequence: CASSYHRDSGNTIYF.